This TCR beta chain was recovered during a study of blood T cell repertoires in COVID-19. At the level of the study: Samples taken during acute and convalescent COVID-19 were collected in the United States, Italy and Spain. T cells, B-cell-depleted T cells, or PBMCs supplied cDNA or gDNA.

CDR1 and CDR2 (germline): LGHNA, YNFKEQ. The CDR3 is made up of 16 amino acids. The junction had 11 bases not matched to a gene; V was cut back by 8 bases and J by 5 bases. Assay used: immunoSEQ multiplex PCR; TCRdb lists only in-frame clones, some missing. This sample has roughly 18,000 clones, with roughly 91% found just once. The sample comprised peripheral blood. The gene calls are TRBV4-2 and TRBJ2-4; 11 bases map to TRBD2. The source is an older woman with active COVID-19. The CDR3 DNA follows: TGTGCCAGCGGGATAGCGGGGGGGCTGGTTGAAAACATTCAGTACTTC. Translated, it gives CASGIAGGLVENIQYF.